This entry lists 28 T cell receptor beta chains sequenced from one sample in a study of cytomegalovirus exposure and HLA in healthy donors. The study ran its PCR with 60 Vbeta and 13 Jbeta primers. Repertoires were generated with immunoSEQ multiplex PCR, while TCRdb's copy carries only in-frame clones and drops some. Of 90,000 or so clones in the sample, roughly 77% were seen once. Sequencing input: PBMCs. The origin of the receptors is a man in his sixties in good health and CMV-seronegative.

The V and J genes are TRBV9 and TRBJ1-1; 8 bases map to TRBD1. The ends lost 4 bases at V and 1 base at J; junction bases unmatched: 9. The CDR3 has 16 amino acids. CDR1 SGDLS and CDR2 YYNGEE come from the germline V gene. DNA for the CDR3: TGTGCCAGCAGCACCCCGCAGGGGGCCGCGAACACTGAAGCTTTCTTT. Protein sequence: CASSTPQGAANTEAFF. Combining the CDR3 with reference TRBV9 and TRBJ1-1 gives the whole variable domain DSGVTQTPKHLITATGQRVTLRCSPRSGDLSVYWYQQSLDQGLQFLIQYYNGEERAKGNILERFSAQQFPDLHSELNLSSLELGDSALYFCASSTPQGAANTEAFFGQGTRLTVV.

The chain uses TRBV30 and TRBJ1-4; D may be TRBD1 (6 bases). Trimming removed 0 bases at V and 9 bases at J, with 11 bases between. The CDR3 consists of 13 residues. Germline CDR1 GTSNPN, CDR2 SVGIG (reference sequence). CDR3 in amino acids: CAWSVPDRKKLFF. The CDR3, as DNA: TGTGCCTGGAGTGTTCCGGACAGAAAAAAACTGTTTTTT.

This clone came up a few times. V and J are TRBV6-5 and TRBJ2-1; 10 bases fit TRBD2. Germline CDR1 is MNHEY and CDR2 is SVGAGI. This CDR3 is built from 15 residues. The junction had 3 bases not matched to a gene; V was cut back by 3 bases and J by 4 bases. The CDR3 nucleotides are TGTGCCAGCAGTTATGATAGCGGGGGGTACAATGAGCAGTTCTTC. Translation: CASSYDSGGYNEQFF.

The V gene is TRBV5-1, the J gene TRBJ1-2; D may be TRBD1 (6 bases). CDR1 and CDR2 (germline): SGHRS, YFSETQ. This CDR3 has 13 amino acids. Trimming took off 2 bases at V and 8 bases at J, with 13 bases between the two ends. CDR3 region: CASSFSGAEGYTF. The CDR3 bases are TGCGCCAGCAGCTTCTCAGGGGCTGAGGGCTACACCTTC.

This clone showed up just once. V is TRBV29-1 and J is TRBJ2-3; D gene unclear. Germline lookup yields CDR1 SQVTM and CDR2 ANQGSEA. The CDR3 is 16 amino acids. V was clipped by 6 bases and J by 0 bases, with 19 bases between them. The CDR3 region has the DNA TGCAGCGTCCCCGATTACTACATCTCTAGCACAGATACGCAGTATTTT. This gives the protein CSVPDYYISSTDTQYF.

The rearrangement joins TRBV6-5 to TRBJ1-2; 9 bases match TRBD1. Germline trimming cut 6 bases from V and 9 bases from J; bases unmatched to any gene: 8. The CDR3 is made up of 13 amino acids. Germline V lookup: CDR1 MNHEY, CDR2 SVGAGI. The DNA of the CDR3 is TGTGCCAGCAGCGTAACGGACAGGGGACGCTACACCTTC. Amino acid sequence: CASSVTDRGRYTF.

This clone was seen a few times. The chain has TRBV5-1 and TRBJ1-2, with no clear D. Trimming removed 5 bases from V and 3 bases from J, with 11 bases in between. CDR1 is SGHRS and CDR2 is YFSETQ in the germline V gene. There are 13 residues in the CDR3. The DNA for the CDR3 is TGCGCCAGCAGTTCGAGAGTGGACTATGGCTACACCTTC. Its protein is CASSSRVDYGYTF.

This chain connects TRBV7-3 to TRBJ2-1; TRBD2 agrees at 14 bases. This CDR3 has 17 residues. With 1 base clipped from V and 10 bases from J, the junction kept 9 bases outside the gene matches. Per germline, CDR1 SGHTA and CDR2 FQGTGA. This chain's CDR3 is CASSLRLAGGNVGEQFF. CDR3 in DNA: TGTGCCAGCAGCTTAAGACTAGCGGGGGGGAATGTTGGCGAGCAGTTCTTC.

This sequence joins TRBV19 and TRBJ1-2; D gene ambiguous. The CDR3 is 16 amino acids. The V end was cut by 6 bases, the J end by 8 bases, with 25 bases between. Germline-derived CDR1 and CDR2 are LNHDA and SQIVND (reference sequence). CDR3 sequence: CASRIGTEALFGGYTF. As DNA, the CDR3 is TGTGCCAGTAGAATCGGAACAGAAGCCTTGTTCGGAGGCTACACCTTC.

This clone was seen just once. This chain joins TRBV10-2 and TRBJ2-5, with D perhaps matching TRBD2 (6 bases). Germline V gene sequence: CDR1 WSHSY, CDR2 SAAADI. This CDR3 spans 14 amino acids. The ends were cut back, 6 bases at V and 0 bases at J, with 11 bases in the middle. The CDR3, as DNA: TGCGCCAGCAGGAAAACGGGGGACCAAGAGACCCAGTACTTC. This translates into CASRKTGDQETQYF.

This chain links TRBV6-6 with TRBJ1-1; 7 positions agree with TRBD1. V gave up 5 bases and J gave up 3 bases; unmatched junction bases: 3. Germline-derived CDR1 and CDR2 are MNHNY and SVGAGI (reference sequence). CDR3 length: 13 amino acids. The CDR3 loop reads CASSADRDTEAFF. In DNA form, the CDR3 reads TGTGCCAGCAGTGCCGACAGGGACACTGAAGCTTTCTTT.

This chain uses TRBV10-1 with TRBJ2-3, with a weak D call TRBD2 (6 bases). The CDR3 is made up of 11 amino acids. V lost 9 bases and J 4 bases, leaving 8 bases between the germline ends. CDR1 is WNHNN and CDR2 is SYGVQD in the germline V gene (reference sequence). The CDR3 loop is CARLAPDTQYF. The CDR3 nucleotides read TGCGCCAGACTAGCCCCAGATACGCAGTATTTT.

The J gene is TRBJ2-1, the V gene TRBV7-9, with D maybe TRBD2 (6 bases). CDR3 length: 14 amino acids. Germline V gene lookup returns CDR1 SEHNR and CDR2 FQNEAQ (reference sequence). Deletions cut 7 bases from V and 8 bases from J, with 18 bases between. In nucleotides, the CDR3 is TGTGCCAGCACCTCGGGGGACGGGTGGGATGAGCAGTTCTTC. Protein: CASTSGDGWDEQFF.

The chain is built from TRBV25-1 and TRBJ1-2; 10 bases fit TRBD1. The junction had 9 bases not matched to a gene; V was cut back by 4 bases and J by 7 bases. CDR3 length: 15 residues. Germline CDR1 and CDR2: MGHDK and SYGVNS. The CDR3, as DNA: TGTGCCAGCAGTGGGGGCTGGACAGGGGGAGGTGGCTACACCTTC. It is translated as CASSGGWTGGGGYTF.

This clone was recorded once. V is TRBV18 and J is TRBJ1-2, with 8 nucleotides matching TRBD1. The germline CDR1 and CDR2 sequences are KGHSH and LQKENI. This CDR3 region has 15 residues. V was pared by 3 bases and J by 7 bases, with 10 bases of the junction left unmatched. The CDR3 bases are TGTGCCAGCTCACCGGGACAGGTTGGGACCGTTGGCTACACCTTC. It yields the protein CASSPGQVGTVGYTF.

The chain uses TRBV30 and TRBJ2-3; D might be TRBD1 (6 bases). V was trimmed by 2 bases and J by 3 bases, leaving 12 bases between them. Germline CDR1 GTSNPN, CDR2 SVGIG (reference sequence). This CDR3 region has 14 residues. The CDR3 nucleotides read TGTGCCTGGAGTTTGGGACAACCAACAGATACGCAGTATTTT. Residues: CAWSLGQPTDTQYF.

The chain has TRBV13 and TRBJ2-1; 10 bases are a match to TRBD2. Germline V gives CDR1 PRHDT, CDR2 FYEKMQ (reference sequence). The CDR3 length is 16 residues. V shed 4 bases and J 2 bases; nucleotides not matched to a gene: 5. CDR3 region: CASSSTSGLPYNEQFF. CDR3 sequence (DNA): TGTGCCAGCAGCTCGACTAGCGGGCTACCCTACAATGAGCAGTTCTTC. The whole variable domain, remainder taken from reference TRBV13 and TRBJ2-1, is AAGVIQSPRHLIKEKRETATLKCYPIPRHDTVYWYQQGPGQDPQFLISFYEKMQSDKGSIPDRFSAQQFSDYHSELNMSSLELGDSALYFCASSSTSGLPYNEQFFGPGTRLTVL.

V gene TRBV6-1 combines with J gene TRBJ2-4; possible D gene TRBD1, 5 bases. This CDR3 region has 16 residues. Germline V CDR1 and CDR2: MNHNS, SASEGT. The V end lost 4 bases, the J end lost 6 bases, and 19 bases lay between the germline ends. The CDR3 coding sequence is TGTGCCAGCAGTGGGATCCCGCAGGGCGGTAGAAACATTCAGTACTTC. This translates into CASSGIPQGGRNIQYF.

This clone is a singleton in its sample. This sequence joins TRBV6-5 and TRBJ1-1; D is unresolved. Germline CDR1 reads MNHEY; CDR2 reads SVGAGI. Between the trimmed V and J ends, which lost 5 bases and 4 bases, there was a span of 8 bases. The CDR3 loop spans 12 amino acids. Here the CDR3 DNA reads TGTGCCAGCAGTACTCTAGGCACTGAAGCTTTCTTT. It specifies CASSTLGTEAFF.

This sequence joins TRBV6-6 and TRBJ1-5; D gene unclear. The CDR3 has 15 amino acids. Germline V gives CDR1 MNHNY, CDR2 SVGAGI (reference sequence). Trimming left V 6 bases short and J 5 bases short, with 17 bases between. The CDR3 sequence is CASSNGRRPHQPQHF. Here the CDR3 DNA reads TGTGCCAGCAGCAATGGGAGACGTCCCCATCAGCCCCAGCATTTT.

This chain links TRBV29-1 with TRBJ2-1; 9 bases line up with TRBD2. This CDR3 is built from 13 residues. In germline, CDR1 is SQVTM, CDR2 ANQGSEA. The V segment lost 8 bases and the J segment 10 bases; nucleotides outside the gene matches: 12. DNA for the CDR3: TGCAGCACCTACTGGCGGGGGGGCAGGGAGCAGTTCTTC. This encodes CSTYWRGGREQFF.

The chain carries TRBV11-3 and TRBJ2-1; 7 nucleotides agree with TRBD1. The V gene end was trimmed by 1 base and the J gene end by 5 bases; junction bases not matched to a gene: 8. CDR1 and CDR2 from the germline V gene are SGHNT and YENEEA. This CDR3 contains 16 residues. In DNA, the CDR3 is TGTGCCAGCAGCTTAGTTGATAGGGGGCAGGACAATGAGCAGTTCTTC. Translated: CASSLVDRGQDNEQFF.

The rearrangement joins TRBV29-1 to TRBJ2-3, with TRBD2 matching 11 bases. CDR3 length: 16 residues. V gave up 7 bases and J gave up 3 bases; unmatched junction bases: 12. The germline CDR1 and CDR2 sequences are SQVTM and ANQGSEA. The CDR3 loop reads CSAIAGGRLQTDTQYF. As DNA, the CDR3 is TGCAGCGCCATAGCGGGGGGGCGGCTACAAACAGATACGCAGTATTTT.

V and J are TRBV6-1 and TRBJ1-5; D is uncertain. The V end lost 7 bases, the J end lost 3 bases, and 16 bases lay between the germline ends. Germline CDR1 is MNHNS and CDR2 is SASEGT. This CDR3 has 15 residues. CDR3 nucleotide sequence: TGTGCCAGCATCCCGGGGTTTGGGAACAATCAGCCCCAGCATTTT. Translating it yields CASIPGFGNNQPQHF.

This CDR3 reads CASSTRGQTAGNTIYF. The CDR3 DNA reads TGTGCCAGCTCAACGCGCGGGCAGACTGCTGGAAACACCATATATTTT. The V and J genes are TRBV18 and TRBJ1-3, with no clear D. This CDR3 is 16 amino acids long. Germline CDR1 KGHSH, CDR2 LQKENI. Trimming pared 5 bases from V and 2 bases from J, leaving 16 bases between.

The chain employs TRBV9 and TRBJ1-1; 9 bases agree with TRBD1. Germline CDR1 and CDR2: SGDLS and YYNGEE. The V segment lost 3 bases and the J segment 4 bases; nucleotides outside the gene matches: 1. The CDR3 is made up of 13 amino acids. The CDR3 is CASSDRGPTEAFF. CDR3 nucleotide sequence: TGTGCCAGCAGCGACAGGGGGCCCACTGAAGCTTTCTTT.

This chain joins TRBV5-1 and TRBJ1-2; unclear D gene. V lost 4 bases and J lost 1, with 11 bases in between. The CDR3 is 14 amino acids. Germline V lookup: CDR1 SGHRS, CDR2 YFSETQ. The CDR3 DNA reads as TGCGCCAGCAGCCCCTCGGACTATAACTATGGCTACACCTTC. It is translated as CASSPSDYNYGYTF.

The V gene is TRBV6-6, the J gene TRBJ2-1, with TRBD1 as a possible D gene (5 bases). The germline V gene encodes CDR1 MNHNY and CDR2 SVGAGI (reference sequence). CDR3 size: 15 residues. With 5 bases removed from V and 0 bases from J, the gap between germline ends came to 11 bases. The CDR3 here is CASSNRPHSYNEQFF. Written as DNA, the CDR3 is TGTGCCAGCAGTAACAGGCCCCACTCCTACAATGAGCAGTTCTTC.